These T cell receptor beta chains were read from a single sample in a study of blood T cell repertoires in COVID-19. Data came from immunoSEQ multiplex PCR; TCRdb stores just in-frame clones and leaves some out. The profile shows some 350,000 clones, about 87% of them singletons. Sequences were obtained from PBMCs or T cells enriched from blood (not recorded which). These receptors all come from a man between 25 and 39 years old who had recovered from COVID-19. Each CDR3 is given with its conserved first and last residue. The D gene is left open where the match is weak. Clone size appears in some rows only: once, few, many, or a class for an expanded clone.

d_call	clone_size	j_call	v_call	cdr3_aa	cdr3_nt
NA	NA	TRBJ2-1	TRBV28	CASSFQGTSYNEQFF	TGTGCCAGCAGCTTCCAGGGTACCTCCTACAATGAGCAGTTCTTC
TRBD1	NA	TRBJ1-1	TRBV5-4	CASSLGQGIGTEAFF	TGTGCCAGCAGCTTGGGACAGGGTATCGGGACTGAAGCTTTCTTT
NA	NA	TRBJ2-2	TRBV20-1	CSANLFGELFF	TGCAGTGCTAATCTCTTCGGGGAGCTGTTTTTT
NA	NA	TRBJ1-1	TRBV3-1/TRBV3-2	CASSRLRSVMNTEAFF	TGTGCCAGCAGCCGTCTACGGTCCGTTATGAACACTGAAGCTTTCTTT
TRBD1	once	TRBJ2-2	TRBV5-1	CASRQGTNTGELFF	TGCGCCAGCAGACAGGGGACGAACACCGGGGAGCTGTTTTTT
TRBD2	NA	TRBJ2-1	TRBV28	CASWASGGADEQFF	TGTGCCAGCTGGGCGAGCGGGGGGGCTGATGAGCAGTTCTTC
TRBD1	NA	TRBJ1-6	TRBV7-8	CASSPEGATYNSPLHF	TGTGCCAGCAGCCCAGAGGGGGCCACCTATAATTCACCCCTCCACTTT
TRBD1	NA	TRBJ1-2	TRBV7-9	CASSLGAAGGYYGYTF	TGTGCCAGCAGCTTAGGGGCGGCAGGGGGCTACTATGGCTACACCTTC
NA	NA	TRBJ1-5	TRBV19	CASSIDRNSNQPQHF	TGTGCCAGTAGTATAGACAGGAATAGCAATCAGCCCCAGCATTTT
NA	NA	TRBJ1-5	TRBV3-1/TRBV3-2	CASSPSGTYSNQPQHF	TGTGCCAGCAGCCCTTCGGGGACATATAGCAATCAGCCCCAGCATTTT
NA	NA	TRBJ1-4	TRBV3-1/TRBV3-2	CASSQGTVNEKLFF	TGTGCCAGCAGCCAAGGGACAGTAAATGAAAAACTGTTTTTT
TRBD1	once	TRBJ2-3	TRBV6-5	CASSSTGTGPDTQYF	TGTGCCAGCAGTTCCACGGGGACAGGTCCAGATACGCAGTATTTT
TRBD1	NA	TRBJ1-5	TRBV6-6	CASSTPGQGIFQPQHF	TGTGCCAGCAGTACCCCGGGACAGGGGATTTTCCAGCCCCAGCATTTT
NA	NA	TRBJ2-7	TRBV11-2	CASSHGSLASYEQYF	TGTGCCAGCAGCCACGGGTCGCTAGCGTCCTACGAGCAGTACTTC
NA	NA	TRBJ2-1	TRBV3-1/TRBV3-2	CASSQDWERSYNEQFF	TGTGCCAGCAGCCAAGATTGGGAGAGGTCCTACAATGAGCAGTTCTTC
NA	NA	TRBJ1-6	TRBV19	CASSIASTNSYNSPLHF	TGTGCCAGTAGTATAGCTTCGACAAACTCCTATAATTCACCCCTCCACTTT
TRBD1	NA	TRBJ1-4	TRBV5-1	CASSLDRGREKLFF	TGCGCCAGCAGCTTGGACAGGGGGCGCGAAAAACTGTTTTTT
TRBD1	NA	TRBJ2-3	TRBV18	CASSPLRGQGAVDTQYF	TGTGCCAGCTCACCACTACGGGGACAGGGGGCGGTAGATACGCAGTATTTT
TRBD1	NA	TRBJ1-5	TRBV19	CASSTPWTGGSRQPQHF	TGTGCCAGTAGTACCCCTTGGACAGGGGGTTCACGTCAGCCCCAGCATTTT
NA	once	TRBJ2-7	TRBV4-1	CASSLQEGRGYEQYF	TGCGCCAGCAGCCTACAGGAGGGAAGGGGTTACGAGCAGTACTTC
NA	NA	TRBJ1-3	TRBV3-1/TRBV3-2	CASSQGDRSLGNTIYF	TGTGCCAGCAGCCAAGGAGACAGGTCTCTGGGAAACACCATATATTTT
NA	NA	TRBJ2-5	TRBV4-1	CASSQDRVFRAQETQYF	TGCGCCAGCAGCCAAGATCGGGTTTTCAGGGCCCAAGAGACCCAGTACTTC
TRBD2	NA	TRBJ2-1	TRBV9	CASSSLAGLRDEQFF	TGTGCCAGCAGCTCACTAGCGGGCCTTCGCGATGAGCAGTTCTTC
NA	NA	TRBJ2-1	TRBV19	CASSMYVAYNEQFF	TGTGCCAGTAGTATGTACGTAGCTTACAATGAGCAGTTCTTC
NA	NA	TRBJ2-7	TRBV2	CASSSFRGGQYF	TGTGCCAGCAGTTCGTTCCGGGGAGGGCAGTACTTC
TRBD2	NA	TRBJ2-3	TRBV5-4	CASSRTSGGGNTQYF	TGTGCCAGCAGCCGGACTAGCGGGGGGGGCAATACGCAGTATTTT
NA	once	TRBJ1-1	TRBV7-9	CASSRDSPNTEAFF	TGTGCCAGCAGCCGCGACAGCCCCAACACTGAAGCTTTCTTT
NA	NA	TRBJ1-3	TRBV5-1	CASSLSGDSGNTIYF	TGCGCCAGCAGCTTGTCAGGGGACTCTGGAAACACCATATATTTT
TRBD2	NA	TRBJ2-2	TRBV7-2	CASSLGVAGGFGELFF	TGTGCCAGCAGCTTAGGGGTAGCGGGGGGATTCGGGGAGCTGTTTTTT
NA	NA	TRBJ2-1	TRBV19	CASSIGRHLSYNEQFF	TGTGCCAGTAGTATAGGAAGACACCTATCCTACAATGAGCAGTTCTTC
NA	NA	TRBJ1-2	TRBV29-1	CSVGAGRLLNYGYTF	TGCAGCGTTGGGGCGGGACGGCTACTTAACTATGGCTACACCTTC
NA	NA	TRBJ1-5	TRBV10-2	CASSPAGVDQPQHF	TGCGCCAGCAGCCCGGCGGGGGTTGATCAGCCCCAGCATTTT
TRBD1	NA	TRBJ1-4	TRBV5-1	CASSPGQGDEKLFF	TGCGCCAGCAGCCCGGGACAGGGGGATGAAAAACTGTTTTTT
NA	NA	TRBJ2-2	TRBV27	CASSSSQVYTGELFF	TGTGCCAGCAGTTCGTCTCAGGTTTACACCGGGGAGCTGTTTTTT
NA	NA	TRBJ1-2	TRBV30	CAWSRNYGYTF	TGTGCCTGGAGCCGGAACTATGGCTACACCTTC
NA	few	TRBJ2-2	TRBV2	CASAGHTNTGELFF	TGTGCCAGCGCAGGACACACGAACACCGGGGAGCTGTTTTTT
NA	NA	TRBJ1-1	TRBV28	CASSDPGKNTEAFF	TGTGCCAGCAGCGATCCCGGGAAGAACACTGAAGCTTTCTTT
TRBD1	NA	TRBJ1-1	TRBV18	CASSGQANTEAFF	TGTGCCAGCTCGGGACAGGCAAACACTGAAGCTTTCTTT
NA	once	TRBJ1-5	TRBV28	CASSRPGGNQPQHF	TGTGCCAGCAGCCGCCCAGGGGGCAATCAGCCCCAGCATTTT
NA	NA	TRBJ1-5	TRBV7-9	CASSLALRGDSNQPQHF	TGTGCCAGCAGCCTCGCTTTAAGGGGCGATAGCAATCAGCCCCAGCATTTT
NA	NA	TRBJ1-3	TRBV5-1	CASSLDPVSVNTIYF	TGCGCCAGCAGCTTGGATCCGGTTTCTGTAAACACCATATATTTT
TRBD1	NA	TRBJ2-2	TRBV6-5	CASRIQGPGELFF	TGTGCCAGCAGAATACAGGGGCCCGGGGAGCTGTTTTTT
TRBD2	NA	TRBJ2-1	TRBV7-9	CASSPRLALHNEQFF	TGTGCCAGCAGCCCCAGACTAGCTCTCCACAATGAGCAGTTCTTC
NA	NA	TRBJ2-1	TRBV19	CASTVQARYNEQFF	TGTGCCAGTACGGTACAGGCTCGCTACAATGAGCAGTTCTTC
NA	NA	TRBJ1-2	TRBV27	CASSPFPGREIDGYTF	TGTGCCAGCAGTCCCTTCCCGGGCAGGGAAATAGATGGCTACACCTTC
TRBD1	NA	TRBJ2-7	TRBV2	CASRLWDRVPYEQYF	TGTGCCAGCAGATTGTGGGACAGGGTTCCCTACGAGCAGTACTTC
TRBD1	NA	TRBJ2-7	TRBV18	CASSPWGVTGGDFYEQYF	TGTGCCAGCTCACCATGGGGTGTGACAGGGGGCGACTTCTACGAGCAGTACTTC
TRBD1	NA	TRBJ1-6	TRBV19	CASSIRQGSNSPLHF	TGTGCCAGTAGTATTCGACAGGGGTCCAATTCACCCCTCCACTTT
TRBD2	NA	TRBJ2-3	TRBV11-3	CASSLFSGGPDTQYF	TGTGCCAGCAGCCTATTTAGCGGGGGGCCTGATACGCAGTATTTT
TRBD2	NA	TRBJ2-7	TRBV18	CASSPRGGGPGEQYF	TGTGCCAGCTCACCACGGGGCGGGGGGCCTGGAGAGCAGTACTTC
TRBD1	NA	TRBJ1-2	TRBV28	CASSFHRGETF	TGTGCCAGCAGTTTTCACAGGGGGGAGACCTTC
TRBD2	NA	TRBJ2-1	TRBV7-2	CASSLTSGGYNEQFF	TGTGCCAGCAGCTTGACTAGCGGGGGCTACAATGAGCAGTTCTTC
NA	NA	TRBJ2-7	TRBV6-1	CASSEESFGTREQYF	TGTGCCAGCAGTGAAGAAAGCTTCGGGACTCGCGAGCAGTACTTC
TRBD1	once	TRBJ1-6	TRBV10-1	CASSPDRGNSPLHF	TGCGCCAGCAGCCCGGACAGGGGGAATTCACCCCTCCACTTT
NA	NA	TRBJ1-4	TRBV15	CATRVEANEKLFF	TGTGCCACCCGCGTGGAGGCTAATGAAAAACTGTTTTTT
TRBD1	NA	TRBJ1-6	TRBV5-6	CASSTTGVTSPLHF	TGTGCCAGCAGTACGACAGGGGTAACTTCACCCCTCCACTTT
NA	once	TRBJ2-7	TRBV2	CASCRQASTYEQYF	TGTGCCAGCTGTAGACAGGCCTCAACCTACGAGCAGTACTTC
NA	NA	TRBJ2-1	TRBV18	CASSPKIVDEQFF	TGTGCCAGCTCACCTAAAATCGTCGATGAGCAGTTCTTC
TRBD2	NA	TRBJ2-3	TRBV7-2	CASSFRAGRTDTQYF	TGTGCCAGCAGCTTCAGAGCGGGGCGCACAGATACGCAGTATTTT